This T cell receptor (beta chain) originates from a study of blood T cell repertoires in COVID-19. Turning to the study itself: Some COVID-19 samples were acute and others convalescent; all came from the United States, Italy and Spain. PBMCs, B-cell-depleted T cells, or T cells were the source of the cDNA or gDNA that made up the material.

Original processing methods: Amplification of reference gene primers provided the estimated nucleated cell counts. Clones were sequenced by immunoSEQ multiplex PCR, and TCRdb holds only the in-frame ones, with some missing. V and J calls and clone size are given by that table; D and trimming were obtained from the DNA. The repertoire includes about 320,000 clones, roughly 85% of them detected once, and 1.9% sits in the top ten. Individuals drawn from approximately 26 US areas were about 18 to 95 years old. V dropped 5 bases and J dropped 3 bases, with 15 bases sitting between them. CDR3 length: 15 residues. CDR1 and CDR2 (germline): SGHTA, FQGTGA.

This receptor was identified in a woman in her twenties or thirties who had been exposed to COVID-19. The specimen was PBMCs or T cells enriched from blood (not recorded which). The J gene is TRBJ2-3, the V gene TRBV7-3, with a tentative D call TRBD1 (5 bases). This chain's CDR3 is CASSKTSSGTDTQYF. The CDR3 DNA reads as TGTGCCAGCAGCAAAACGAGCTCAGGGACAGATACGCAGTATTTT. The full variable domain, with the rest looked up from reference TRBV7-3 and TRBJ2-3, is GAGVSQTPSNKVTEKGKYVELRCDPISGHTALYWYRQSLGQGPEFLIYFQGTGAADDSGLPNDRFFAVRPEGSVSTLKIQRTERGDSAVYLCASSKTSSGTDTQYFGPGTRLTVL.